Detailed here is one T cell receptor (beta chain). The record originates from a study of cytomegalovirus exposure and HLA in healthy donors. The PCR contained 60 Vbeta and 13 Jbeta primers. Sequencing was performed with immunoSEQ multiplex PCR; in TCRdb, only in-frame clones are kept and a portion is missing. This sample carries 85,000 to 130,000 clones, roughly 80% of them seen once, and the ten largest clones take roughly 2.5%. From germline, CDR1 is MDHEN and CDR2 SYDVKM. This CDR3 spans 17 amino acids. Trimming cost V 6 bases and J 0 bases; bases outside gene matches: 8. Input material: PBMCs. This clonotype originated in a middle-aged man in good health and CMV-seronegative. The V gene is TRBV28, the J gene TRBJ2-3, with TRBD2 matching over 11 bases. The CDR3 region is CASRETSGGASTDTQYF. CDR3 in DNA: TGTGCCAGCAGGGAAACTAGCGGGGGCGCTAGCACAGATACGCAGTATTTT.